This TCR beta chain was sequenced during a study of CXCR3 chemokines and chemotherapy response in bladder cancer (dated 2022 in TCRdb). Some background on the complete study: The study set out to examine whether the activity of the CXCR3 chemokine system within tumors predicted response to chemotherapy in human bladder cancer.

The germline V gene (reference sequence) supplies CDR1 GTSNPN and CDR2 SVGIG. The CDR3 measures 16 amino acids from cysteine to phenylalanine. Kept here is only the CDR3 DNA, which spans 48 bases and is read in frame from base 1. The germline V end is reduced by 1 base and the J end by 8 bases; junction bases left unmatched: 15. This clonotype was seen at least ten times. There is no known antigen for this receptor. No base qualities exist here, and no much larger clone lies one base off it. The library was generated by PCR. The sequencing machine was an Illumina HiSeq 2500. TCRdb reprocessing: public reads trimmed at Q25 with fastp, clones called with MiXCR, in-frame beta chains kept. Rows with one shared CDR3 protein collapse into an entry with the most common genes and DNA. This sample holds approximately 10,000 distinct CDR3 sequences; roughly 23% were observed only once. Together, the top ten hold roughly 9.7% of the sample.

The specimen was obtained from a patient whose treatment included neoadjuvant chemotherapy. Recombination joined TRBV30 with TRBJ1-2, with 8 middle bases fitting TRBD1. The origin of this receptor is a human donor with bladder cancer that did not respond to neoadjuvant chemotherapy. Here is the DNA: TGTGCCTGGAGTGGGCAGGGGGCCCTATTTTCTATGGGCTACACCTTC. Its translation reads: CAWSGQGALFSMGYTF.